This TCR beta chain stems from a study of low-dose radiotherapy and immunotherapy resistance in tumors. This clonotype turned up a few times. The V end lost 5 bases, the J end lost 0 bases, and 7 bases lay between the germline ends. CDR1 is MNHEY, CDR2 SVGEGT, per germline. The CDR3 contains 13 residues. This sample's time point: after trial treatment. Treatment given: LDRT plus nivolumab, ipilimumab, low-dose cyclophosphamide and aspirin (RACIN trial). Both TCRalpha and TCRbeta chains were reverse transcribed with V-gene-specific primers. TCR amplification involved 20 PCR cycles with a constant-region primer and V-primer adapter. TCRdb re-analysed the reads in MiXCR, keeping a single row per CDR3 protein. The repertoire consists of 75,000 to 95,000 distinct CDR3 sequences, with 20% to 25% occurring once and the leading ten covering around 13%.

The source is a female donor with ovarian cancer. The rearrangement uses TRBV6-2 or TRBV6-3 and TRBJ1-1, with D possibly being TRBD1 (5 bases). This material consisted of PBMCs, taken after low-dose radiotherapy plus immunotherapy. CDR3 region: CASSATVNTEAFF. The CDR3 DNA sequence: TGTGCCAGCAGTGCGACAGTGAACACTGAAGCTTTCTTT.